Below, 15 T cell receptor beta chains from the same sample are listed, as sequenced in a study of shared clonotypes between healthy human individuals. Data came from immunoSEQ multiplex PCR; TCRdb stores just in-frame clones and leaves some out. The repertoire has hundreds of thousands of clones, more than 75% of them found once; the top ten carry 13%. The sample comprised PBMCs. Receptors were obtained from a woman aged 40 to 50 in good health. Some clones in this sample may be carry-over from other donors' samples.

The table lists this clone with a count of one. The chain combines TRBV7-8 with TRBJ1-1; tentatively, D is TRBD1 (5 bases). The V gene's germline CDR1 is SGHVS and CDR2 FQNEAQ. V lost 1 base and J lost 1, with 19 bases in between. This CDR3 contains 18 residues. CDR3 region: CASSLDRGQRVSNTEAFF. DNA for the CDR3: TGTGCCAGCAGCTTAGATAGGGGCCAACGAGTCTCGAACACTGAAGCTTTCTTT.

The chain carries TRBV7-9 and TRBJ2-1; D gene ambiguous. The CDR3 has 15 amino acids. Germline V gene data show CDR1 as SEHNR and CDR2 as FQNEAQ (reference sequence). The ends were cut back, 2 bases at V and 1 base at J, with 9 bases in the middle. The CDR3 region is CASSLLSGSYNEQFF. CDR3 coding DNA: TGTGCCAGCAGCTTATTGTCCGGGTCCTACAATGAGCAGTTCTTC. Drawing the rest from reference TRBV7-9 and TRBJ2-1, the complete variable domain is DTGVSQNPRHKITKRGQNVTFRCDPISEHNRLYWYRQTLGQGPEFLTYFQNEAQLEKSRLLSDRFSAERPKGSFSTLEIQRTEQGDSAMYLCASSLLSGSYNEQFFGPGTRLTVL.

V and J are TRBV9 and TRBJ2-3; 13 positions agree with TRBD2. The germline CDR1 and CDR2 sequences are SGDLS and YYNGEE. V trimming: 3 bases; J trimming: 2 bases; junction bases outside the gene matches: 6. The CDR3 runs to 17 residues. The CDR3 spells CASSGGTSGTITDTQYF. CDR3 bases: TGTGCCAGCAGCGGCGGGACTAGCGGGACCATCACAGATACGCAGTATTTT.

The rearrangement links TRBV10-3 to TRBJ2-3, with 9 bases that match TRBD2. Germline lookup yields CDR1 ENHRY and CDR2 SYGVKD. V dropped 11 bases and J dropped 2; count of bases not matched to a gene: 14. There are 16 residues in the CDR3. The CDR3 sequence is CASAGASGVNTDTQYF. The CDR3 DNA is TGTGCCTCCGCCGGGGCTAGCGGGGTAAACACAGATACGCAGTATTTT.

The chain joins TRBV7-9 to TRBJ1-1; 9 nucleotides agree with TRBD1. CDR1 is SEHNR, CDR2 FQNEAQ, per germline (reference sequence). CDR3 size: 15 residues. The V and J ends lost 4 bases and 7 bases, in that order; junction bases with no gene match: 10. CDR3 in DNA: TGTGCCAGCAGCTATGACCGGGACAGGGTAGGTGAAGCTTTCTTT. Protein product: CASSYDRDRVGEAFF.

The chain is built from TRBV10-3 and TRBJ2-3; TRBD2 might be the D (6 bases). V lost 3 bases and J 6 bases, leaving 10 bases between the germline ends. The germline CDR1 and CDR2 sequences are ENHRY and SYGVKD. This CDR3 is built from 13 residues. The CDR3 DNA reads TGTGCCATCAGTGAACTAGCCGCCGATACGCAGTATTTT. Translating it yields CAISELAADTQYF.

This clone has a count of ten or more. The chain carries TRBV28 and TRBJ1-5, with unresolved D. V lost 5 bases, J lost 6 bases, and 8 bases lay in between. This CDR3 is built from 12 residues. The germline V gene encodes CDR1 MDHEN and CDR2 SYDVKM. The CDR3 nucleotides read TGTGCCAGCAGTCCGGCCGGTCAGCCCCAGCATTTT. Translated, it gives CASSPAGQPQHF.

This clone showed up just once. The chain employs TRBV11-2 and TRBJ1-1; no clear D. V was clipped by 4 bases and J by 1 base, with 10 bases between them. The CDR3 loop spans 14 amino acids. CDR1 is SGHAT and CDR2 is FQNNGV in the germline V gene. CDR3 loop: CASSSPPENTEAFF. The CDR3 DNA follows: TGTGCCAGCAGCTCACCCCCAGAGAACACTGAAGCTTTCTTT.

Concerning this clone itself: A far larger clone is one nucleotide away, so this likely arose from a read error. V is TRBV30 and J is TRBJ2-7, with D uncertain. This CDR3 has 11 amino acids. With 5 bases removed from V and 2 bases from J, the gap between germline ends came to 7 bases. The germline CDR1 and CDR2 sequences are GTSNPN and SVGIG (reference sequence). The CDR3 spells CAWERTYEQYF. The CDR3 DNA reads TGTGCCTGGGAACGTACCTACGAGCAGTACTTC. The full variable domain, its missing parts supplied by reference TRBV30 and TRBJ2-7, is SQTIHQWPATLVQPVGSPLSLECTVEGTSNPNLYWYRQAAGRGLQLLFYSVGIGQISSEVPQNLSASRPQDRQFILSSKKLLLSDSGFYLCAWERTYEQYFGPGTRLTVT.

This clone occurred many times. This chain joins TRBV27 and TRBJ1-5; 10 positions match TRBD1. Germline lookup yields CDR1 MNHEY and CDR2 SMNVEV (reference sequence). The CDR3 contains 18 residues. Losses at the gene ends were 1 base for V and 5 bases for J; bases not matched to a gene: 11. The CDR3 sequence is CASSLLAPGQGRDQPQHF. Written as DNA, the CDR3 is TGTGCCAGCAGTTTATTGGCACCGGGACAGGGGAGGGATCAGCCCCAGCATTTT.

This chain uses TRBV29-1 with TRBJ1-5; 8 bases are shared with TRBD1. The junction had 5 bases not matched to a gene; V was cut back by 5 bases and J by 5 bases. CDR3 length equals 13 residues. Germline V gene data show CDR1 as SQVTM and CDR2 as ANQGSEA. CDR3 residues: CSVPGQGDQPQHF. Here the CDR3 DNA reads TGCAGCGTTCCCGGACAGGGTGATCAGCCCCAGCATTTT.

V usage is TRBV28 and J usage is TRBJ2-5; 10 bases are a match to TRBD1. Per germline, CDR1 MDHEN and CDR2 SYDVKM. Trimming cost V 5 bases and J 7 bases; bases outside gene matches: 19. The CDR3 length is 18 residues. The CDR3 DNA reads TGTGCCAGCAGTACCCTACTACATGACAGGGGGCTCCTTCTGACCCAGTACTTC. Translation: CASSTLLHDRGLLLTQYF.

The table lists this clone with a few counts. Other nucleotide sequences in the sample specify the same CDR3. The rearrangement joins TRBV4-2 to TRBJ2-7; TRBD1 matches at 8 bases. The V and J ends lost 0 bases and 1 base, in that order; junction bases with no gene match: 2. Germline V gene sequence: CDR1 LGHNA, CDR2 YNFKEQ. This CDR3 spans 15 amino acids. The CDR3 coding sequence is TGTGCCAGCAGCCAAGACAGGGGGCCATCCTACGAGCAGTACTTC. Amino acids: CASSQDRGPSYEQYF.

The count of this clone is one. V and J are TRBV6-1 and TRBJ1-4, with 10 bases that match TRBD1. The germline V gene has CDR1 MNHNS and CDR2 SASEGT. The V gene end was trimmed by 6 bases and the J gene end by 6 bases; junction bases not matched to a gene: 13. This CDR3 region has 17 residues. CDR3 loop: CASSELGQGFGDEKLFF. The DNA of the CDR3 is TGTGCCAGCAGCGAACTGGGACAGGGGTTTGGCGATGAAAAACTGTTTTTT.

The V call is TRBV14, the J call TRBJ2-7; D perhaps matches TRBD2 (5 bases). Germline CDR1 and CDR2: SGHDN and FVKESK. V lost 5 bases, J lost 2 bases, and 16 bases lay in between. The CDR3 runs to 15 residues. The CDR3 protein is CASSKGGLGPYEQYF. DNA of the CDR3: TGTGCCAGCAGCAAAGGAGGACTGGGTCCCTACGAGCAGTACTTC.